This TCR beta chain is drawn from a study of blood T cell repertoires in COVID-19. Whole-study context: Both acute and convalescent COVID-19 samples were obtained from the United States, Italy and Spain. In each case, the material was cDNA or gDNA derived from T cells, B-cell-depleted T cells, or PBMCs.

Per the study methods: Nucleated cell number was recorded as an estimate derived from reference gene primer amplification. The protocol was immunoSEQ multiplex PCR, while the TCRdb copy is restricted to in-frame clones and leaves out a portion. V, J and clone size derive from that table, while D and trimming were established from the DNA sequence. Among some 350,000 clones listed, nearly 90% were seen once. V shed 1 base and J 7 bases; nucleotides not matched to a gene: 13. Germline CDR1 is SGHAT and CDR2 is FQNNGV. This CDR3 comprises 18 residues. The J gene is TRBJ2-7, the V gene TRBV11-2; TRBD2 agrees at 13 bases. Sample: peripheral blood. The source is a man between 18 and 35 years old with active or convalescent COVID-19. The CDR3, as DNA: TGTGCCAGCAGCTTAGGCAGGGGGACTAGCGGGAAAAACAGGGAGCAGTACTTC. It encodes CASSLGRGTSGKNREQYF.